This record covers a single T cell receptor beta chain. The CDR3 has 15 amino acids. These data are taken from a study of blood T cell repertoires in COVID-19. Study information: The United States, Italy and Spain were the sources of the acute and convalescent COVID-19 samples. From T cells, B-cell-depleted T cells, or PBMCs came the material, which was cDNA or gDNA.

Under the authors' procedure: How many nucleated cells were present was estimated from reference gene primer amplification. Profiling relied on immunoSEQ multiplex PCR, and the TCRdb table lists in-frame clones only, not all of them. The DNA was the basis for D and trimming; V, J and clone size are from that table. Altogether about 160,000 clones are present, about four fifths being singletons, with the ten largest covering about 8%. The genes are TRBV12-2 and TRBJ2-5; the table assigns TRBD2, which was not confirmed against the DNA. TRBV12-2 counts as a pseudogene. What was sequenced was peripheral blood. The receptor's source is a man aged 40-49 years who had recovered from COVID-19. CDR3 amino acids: CARPSSGRAGETQYF. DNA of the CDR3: TGTGCAAGGCCCTCTAGCGGGAGGGCCGGAGAGACCCAGTACTTC.